Included here is one T cell receptor (beta chain) sequence, with context. Its antigen remains unidentified. The method was immunoSEQ multiplex PCR; TCRdb's version includes in-frame clones alone and lacks a portion of them. The sample lists some 120,000 clones, around 89% seen once, with 11% in the top ten. The data are from a study of T cell responses to AZD1222 COVID-19 vaccine. General study findings and limits: Unmutated variant regions are reportedly targeted by nearly half of spike-specific TCRs. Baseline serology detected seropositivity in only six AZD1222 recipients. No repertoire was sampled before or during the peak T cell response, only after it.

This CDR3 comprises 16 residues. The chain joins TRBV21-1 to TRBJ2-4. TRBV21-1 is a pseudogene locus. The source of this sequence is an adult in good health. The sample was peripheral blood, taken on day 0 of MenACWY control vaccination. CDR3 sequence (DNA): TGTGCCAGCAGCAAAGGCACGGCGCGTGTCCAAAACATTCAGTACTTC. It yields the protein CASSKGTARVQNIQYF.